This TCR beta chain was sequenced in a study of early T cells in non-severe SARS-CoV-2 infection. One entry per CDR3 protein, called by TCRdb with MiXCR from the 5' RACE reads. The data contain roughly 64,000 distinct CDR3 sequences, roughly 12% of them singletons. This clonotype was seen more than once but under ten times. CDR3 length equals 14 residues. V lost 6 bases and J 1 base, leaving 12 bases between the germline ends. Germline lookup yields CDR1 WSHSY and CDR2 SAAADI. The chain employs TRBV10-2 and TRBJ2-5, with D perhaps being TRBD1 or TRBD2 (6 bases each). This sequence was found in an adult who was a healthcare worker with PCR-confirmed SARS-CoV-2 infection or an uninfected control (not recorded which). The sample consisted of whole blood, taken at baseline. The CDR3 protein is CASSVGGFQETQYF. CDR3 bases: TGCGCCAGCAGCGTGGGGGGCTTCCAAGAGACCCAGTACTTC.